Listed below are T cell receptor beta chains from one sample, sequenced in a study of T cells in Graves' hyperthyroidism and ophthalmopathy. Via MiXCR, TCRdb re-called the multiplex PCR reads, giving one row per CDR3 protein. The sample yields about 400,000 distinct CDR3 sequences, roughly 25% seen once. The sample consisted of blood. The receptors originated from a man aged 45-65 years with Graves' hyperthyroidism. The CDR3 runs from the conserved cysteine through the conserved F or W. Fields, in order: J gene, clone size, D gene, V gene, CDR3 DNA, CDR3 protein. D genes are given only for firm matches. Expanded clones are given a class, and other clones once, few, many or no size at all.

TRBJ1-2	few	.	TRBV12-3/TRBV12-4	TGTGCCAGCAGTTTAAGGGGGATTGACGGAAATTTCTATGGCTACACCTTC	CASSLRGIDGNFYGYTF
TRBJ2-7	few	TRBD2	TRBV27	TGTGCCAGCAGTTTACTAGCGGGATATACCTACGAGCAGTACTTC	CASSLLAGYTYEQYF
TRBJ2-2	many	.	TRBV18	TGTGCCAGCTCTGGACAGAACACCGGGGAGCTGTTTTTT	CASSGQNTGELFF
TRBJ2-1	few	.	TRBV9	TGTGCCAGCAGCCCCAGTGCTAGCGTACTCGGTGACCAGTTCTTC	CASSPSASVLGDQFF
TRBJ2-1	.	.	TRBV29-1	TGCAGCGTTGAAGATGAGACTGAAGGGCTGTTCTTC	CSVEDETEGLFF
TRBJ2-7	many	.	TRBV28	TGTGCCAGCAGTTTTGTTAGGGCAGGGTCCTACGAGCAGTACTTC	CASSFVRAGSYEQYF
TRBJ1-1	few	.	TRBV24-1	TGTGCCACTCAGGGAGACACTGAAGCTTTCTTT	CATQGDTEAFF
TRBJ1-1	.	.	TRBV7-2	TGTGCCAGCAGCTTTTCGCTGAGCACTGAAGCTTTCTTT	CASSFSLSTEAFF
TRBJ2-2	.	.	TRBV6-1	TGTGCCAGCAGGCCCCAGGGGAGAATTAGAACCGGGGAGCTGTTTTTT	CASRPQGRIRTGELFF
TRBJ2-3	few	.	TRBV20-1	TGCAGTGCCCCCGTGGGGGATACGCAGTATTTT	CSAPVGDTQYF
TRBJ1-4	few	.	TRBV5-1	TGCGCCAGCAGCCCGGCAGGCCCTCCAACTAATGAAAAACTGTTTTTT	CASSPAGPPTNEKLFF
TRBJ2-3	few	.	TRBV20-1	TGCAGTGCTTATGACTACCTTACAGATACGCAGTATTTT	CSAYDYLTDTQYF
TRBJ2-7	.	TRBD1	TRBV29-1	TGCAGCGTTGTAGGGACAGGGGGATGGGAGCAGTACTTC	CSVVGTGGWEQYF
TRBJ2-5	.	TRBD1	TRBV20-1	TGCAGTGCTAGATCGCGACAGGGGGGAGAGACCCAGTACTTC	CSARSRQGGETQYF
TRBJ2-7	once	TRBD1	TRBV30	TGTGCCTGGAGTATGACCCGGGACAGCTCCTACGAGCAGTACTTC	CAWSMTRDSSYEQYF
TRBJ1-1	many	TRBD1	TRBV11-2	TGTGCCAGCACCCTAACAGGGGGCTCTACTGAAGCTTTCTTT	CASTLTGGSTEAFF
TRBJ2-1	few	.	TRBV28	TGTGCCAGCAGTTCATACGGGACGCATGACAATGAGCAGTTCTTC	CASSSYGTHDNEQFF
TRBJ1-5	few	TRBD1	TRBV12-3/TRBV12-4	TGTGCCAGCTCAGGGGGGGGGGCGCTTCAGCCCCAGCATTTT	CASSGGGALQPQHF
TRBJ2-5	many	.	TRBV6-5	TGTGCCAGCAGTTACTCCAGGTCGGACAGTTCAGAGACCCAGTACTTC	CASSYSRSDSSETQYF
TRBJ2-7	.	TRBD1	TRBV10-1	TGCGCCAGCAGCCGGGACAGCCTACTGAACGAGCAGTACTTC	CASSRDSLLNEQYF
TRBJ2-1	.	TRBD2	TRBV12-3/TRBV12-4	TGTGCCAGCACCGTTACCGGGACTAGCGGGGGGGAGCAGTTCTTC	CASTVTGTSGGEQFF
TRBJ2-2	.	.	TRBV5-4	TGTGCCAGCAGCCTCCGGGTCGCTGCGAACACCGGGGAGCTGTTTTTT	CASSLRVAANTGELFF
TRBJ1-3	few	.	TRBV9	TGTGCCAGCAGCCCGACAGGTGGAACTGGAAACACCATATATTTT	CASSPTGGTGNTIYF
TRBJ2-5	few	.	TRBV29-1	TGCAGCGAGGGCCGACCCCAAGAGACCCAGTACTTC	CSEGRPQETQYF
TRBJ2-7	.	.	TRBV12-3/TRBV12-4	TGTGCCAGCAGTGAAGAGAACGGGAGCTCCTACGAGCAGTACTTC	CASSEENGSSYEQYF
TRBJ2-3	many	TRBD2	TRBV2	TGTGCCAGCAGTCTCGGGAGGGTCACAGATACGCAGTATTTT	CASSLGRVTDTQYF
TRBJ2-6	few	.	TRBV28	TGTGCCAGCACCCTCCCGGCAGGGATTGGGGCCAACGTCCTGACTTTC	CASTLPAGIGANVLTF
TRBJ2-3	.	.	TRBV24-1	TGTGCCACCAGTGATTTCAGTAAGGGGGGGAATGCAGATACGCAGTATTTT	CATSDFSKGGNADTQYF
TRBJ2-2	once	TRBD2	TRBV12-3/TRBV12-4	TGTGCCAGCAGTTTATCGGCTAGCGGGAGCTTCGGGGAGCTGTTTTTT	CASSLSASGSFGELFF
TRBJ1-4	.	TRBD1	TRBV3-1	TGTGCCAGCAAGGGGACAGGGGGCGATGAAAAACTGTTTTTT	CASKGTGGDEKLFF
TRBJ2-3	few	TRBD2	TRBV20-1	TGCAGTGCTCATCGGACTAGCGGGAGTACGCAGTATTTT	CSAHRTSGSTQYF
TRBJ1-2	.	.	TRBV19	TGTGCCACCGACGTAGGGGGATTCGGCTACACCTTC	CATDVGGFGYTF
TRBJ1-2	many	.	TRBV2	TGTGCCAGCAGGACAGATAACTATGGCTACACCTTC	CASRTDNYGYTF
TRBJ2-1	once	.	TRBV20-1	TGCAGTGCTAGACTAGCGAGAGGGATAAACAACAATGAGCAGTTCTTC	CSARLARGINNNEQFF
TRBJ2-5	few	TRBD2	TRBV19	TGTGCCAGTAGTACGACCGGGACTAGCGACGAGGAGACCCAGTACTTC	CASSTTGTSDEETQYF
TRBJ2-7	few	.	TRBV6-6	TGTGCCAGCAGTTACTCCGGGGAGAGCTCCTACGAGCAGTACTTC	CASSYSGESSYEQYF
TRBJ2-1	.	TRBD2	TRBV6-6	TGTGCCAGCAGTTACTCCCTACTAGCGGGAGCCCACAATGAGCAGTTCTTC	CASSYSLLAGAHNEQFF
TRBJ2-3	few	TRBD2	TRBV20-1	TGCAGTGCCCCCCGACTAGCGGGAGGGCGGGGCACAGATACGCAGTATTTT	CSAPRLAGGRGTDTQYF
TRBJ2-5	few	TRBD2	TRBV6-1	TGTGCCAGCATCGGTAGCGGGCCCGCGGGGGAGACCCAGTACTTC	CASIGSGPAGETQYF
TRBJ2-1	few	TRBD2	TRBV7-2	TGTGCCAGCAGGGTAGCGGGAGTGGCAGGCTCCTACAATGAGCAGTTCTTC	CASRVAGVAGSYNEQFF
TRBJ2-1	few	TRBD2	TRBV4-2	TGTGCCAGCAGCCAAGATAACCCCGGACTAGCGGGAGTTGAGCAGTTCTTC	CASSQDNPGLAGVEQFF